This TCR beta chain was captured by sequencing in a study of T cells in Graves' hyperthyroidism and ophthalmopathy. A NOSPECS grade of at least 4, a Clinical Activity Score of at least 3 and duration under 3 months were recorded in ophthalmopathy patients. Uncontrolled infection, other autoimmune disease, pregnancy or lactation excluded patients. RNA transcripts were the template for amplifying TCR beta CDR3 regions. The HTBI primer set drove a first-round RT-PCR of the TCR CDR3. TCRdb fed the multiplex PCR reads into MiXCR, producing one record per CDR3 protein. The sample yields approximately 34,000 distinct CDR3 sequences, 45% to 55% seen once. In germline, CDR1 is SGHRS, CDR2 YFSETQ. CDR3 length equals 14 residues. V was pared by 3 bases and J by 5 bases, with 14 bases between. This clonotype was recorded at least ten times.

Sample: blood. This chain uses TRBV5-1 with TRBJ2-5; possibly TRBD2 for D (5 bases). The receptor's source is a woman in her thirties or forties with Graves' ophthalmopathy. CDR3 DNA: TGCGCCAGCAGCTCTGGACTTCACGGGGAGACCCAGTACTTC. Protein sequence: CASSSGLHGETQYF. Full variable domain (rest looked up from reference TRBV5-1 and TRBJ2-5): KAGVTQTPRYLIKTRGQQVTLSCSPISGHRSVSWYQQTPGQGLQFLFEYFSETQRNKGNFPGRFSGRQFSNSRSEMNVSTLELGDSALYLCASSSGLHGETQYFGPGTRLLVL.